In this sample, the clone carrying this T cell receptor beta chain turned up many times. The junction shows a germline mismatch at one end, possibly a read error. This CDR3 has 17 residues. Germline loops: CDR1 SNHLY, CDR2 FYNNEI. Those patients with uncontrolled infection, other autoimmune disease, pregnancy or lactation were excluded. In making diagnoses, clinical symptoms, serum thyroxine and TRAb, thyroid ultrasound and orbital computed tomography were all used. PBMCs were obtained from over 8.5 ml fresh peripheral blood. These data originate in a study of T cells in Graves' hyperthyroidism and ophthalmopathy. TCR beta CDR3 regions were amplified from RNA transcripts. During a first-round RT-PCR of the TCR CDR3, the HTBI primer set was used. TCRdb independently ran MiXCR on the multiplex PCR reads; one entry per CDR3 protein. The data show 300,000 to 450,000 distinct CDR3 sequences, less than 20% seen once.

Specimen: blood. This chain links TRBV2 with TRBJ1-5; 7 bases are a match to TRBD1. This sequence originates from a man aged 18 to 35 with Graves' ophthalmopathy. The CDR3 DNA is TGTGCCAGCAGTGAGGGGTTGGGACAGACTAGCAGTCAGCCCCAGCATTTT. Translating gives CASSEGLGQTSSQPQHF.